This T cell receptor beta chain was found in a study of blood T cell repertoires in COVID-19. The overall study: Some COVID-19 samples were acute and others convalescent; all came from the United States, Italy and Spain. Nucleic acid was either cDNA or gDNA, and it came from T cells, B-cell-depleted T cells, or PBMCs.

Authors' data handling: Reference gene primers were amplified, and this amplification served to estimate nucleated cell counts. Here immunoSEQ multiplex PCR was the method, and the copy in TCRdb shows in-frame clones only, minus some. V and J calls and clone size follow that table, whereas D and trimming were derived from the DNA. The sample lists around 170,000 clones; over 80% were seen once. The source is a woman in her forties with acute or convalescent COVID-19. Sample: peripheral blood.

CDR3 nucleotides: TGTGCCAGCAACCTCGGACATACAGATACGCAGTATTTT. It translates to CASNLGHTDTQYF. The gene calls are TRBV12-3 or TRBV12-4 and TRBJ2-3; TRBD1 might be the D (5 bases). CDR3 size: 13 residues. Trimming took off 7 bases at V and 3 bases at J, with 11 bases between the two ends.